The present TCR beta chain was sequenced within a study of CD8+ T cells in alopecia areata. Extraction of RNA preceded its reverse transcription into cDNA, which served as the sequencing template. Profiled with immunoSEQ multiplex PCR; TCRdb holds only in-frame clones, not every one. The data contain fewer than 250,000 clones, around 66% of them singletons. This clone showed up just a few times. V lost 5 bases and J lost 5; bases outside the gene matches: 8. Per germline, CDR1 ENHRY and CDR2 SYGVKD. This CDR3 comprises 15 residues. Treatment here: oral pan-JAK inhibitor, 5-10 mg twice daily. This receptor was identified in a human donor with alopecia areata. The sample was CD4+ T cells sorted from blood, taken at week 4, from a patient treated with tofacitinib. The J gene is TRBJ2-1, the V gene TRBV10-3, with 8 bases matching TRBD2. CDR3 coding DNA: TGTGCCATCAGTCGTACAAGCGGGGGAGACAATGAGCAGTTCTTC. Translating it yields CAISRTSGGDNEQFF.